The clone carrying this TCR beta chain has more than one count but fewer than ten. Its antigen is currently unknown. In TCRdb, the 5' RACE reads were re-called with MiXCR into one record per CDR3 protein. Of a few hundred thousand distinct CDR3 sequences in the sample, about 16% were seen once. This specimen comes from a study of T-cell memory formation after mild COVID-19. Study at large: There were largely donor-specific TCR clusters.

CDR3 length: 15 amino acids. Trimming took 2 bases from V and 2 from J, leaving 10 bases between them. Germline-derived CDR1 and CDR2 are SEHNR and FQNEAQ (reference sequence). Study-wide points: Contracting clones from day 15 to 85 had balanced CD4/CD8; later expanders favoured CD4+.

The clonotype originates from a young man who had mild COVID-19 (a few samples of this study predate the infection). Cell type and time point are not known. Sequenced: PBMCs or a T cell subset sorted from them (not recorded which). The V call is TRBV7-9, the J call TRBJ2-1; TRBD1 might be the D (5 bases). The CDR3 nucleotides read TGTGCCAGCAGCTTAAGGCAGGGCACCTACAATGAGCAGTTCTTC. This gives the protein CASSLRQGTYNEQFF.